What follows are 11 T cell receptor beta chains derived from one specimen sequenced in a study of T-cell memory formation after mild COVID-19. TCRdb reprocessed the 5' RACE reads via MiXCR and lists one record per CDR3 protein. This table has 150,000 to 200,000 distinct CDR3 sequences, 9.5% to 13% appearing once. The sequencing sample was made of PBMCs or a T cell subset sorted from them (not recorded which). Source of these receptors: a man younger than 35 who had mild COVID-19 (a few samples of this study predate the infection). Cell type and time point are not known.

V gene TRBV19 combines with J gene TRBJ2-5; D is perhaps TRBD2 (8 bases). The V gene lost 9 bases and the J gene lost 1 base, with 18 bases spanning the gap. This CDR3 is built from 15 residues. Germline CDR1 LNHDA, CDR2 SQIVND (reference sequence). In DNA form, the CDR3 reads TGTGCCAGCGCCCGGGAGGGGGCAACCCAAGAGACCCAGTACTTC. Encoded protein: CASAREGATQETQYF.

This chain joins TRBV12-3 or TRBV12-4 and TRBJ1-6; D gene unclear. The CDR3 consists of 13 residues. V was pared by 6 bases and J by 9 bases, with 12 bases between. Here the CDR3 reads CASRGNRASPLHF. CDR3 bases: TGTGCCAGCAGAGGAAATCGAGCTTCACCCCTCCACTTT.

This clonotype was observed a few times. The chain combines TRBV28 with TRBJ1-5, with D hard to call. The CDR3 length is 14 residues. Trimming cost V 6 bases and J 7 bases, with 16 bases left between them. The germline CDR1 and CDR2 sequences are MDHEN and SYDVKM. For the CDR3, the DNA is TGTGCCAGCAGCTCATTCCTGCCGGGCCAGCCCCAGCATTTT. Amino acids: CASSSFLPGQPQHF. The whole variable domain, remainder taken from reference TRBV28 and TRBJ1-5, is DVKVTQSSRYLVKRTGEKVFLECVQDMDHENMFWYRQDPGLGLRLIYFSYDVKMKEKGDIPEGYSVSREKKERFSLILESASTNQTSMYLCASSSFLPGQPQHFGDGTRLSIL.

The rearrangement joins TRBV5-4 to TRBJ2-5, with D perhaps matching TRBD1 (6 bases). Deletions cut 5 bases from V and 5 bases from J, with 10 bases between. Germline CDR1 is SGHNT and CDR2 is YYREEE (reference sequence). This CDR3 spans 12 amino acids. CDR3 coding DNA: TGTGCCAGCAGTATTGACAGGGAGACCCAGTACTTC. Encoded protein: CASSIDRETQYF.

The gene calls are TRBV7-2 and TRBJ1-6; D is unclear. V lost 3 bases and J lost 5, with 5 bases in between. Germline CDR1 reads SGHTA; CDR2 reads FQGNSA. This CDR3 is built from 13 residues. The DNA of the CDR3 is TGTGCCAGCAGCTTCACAGATAATTCACCCCTCCACTTT. Translation gives CASSFTDNSPLHF.

The rearrangement links TRBV28 to TRBJ2-4, with D possibly matching TRBD1 (6 bases). Trimming removed 4 bases from V and 0 bases from J, with 13 bases in between. CDR3 length: 16 residues. The germline V gene encodes CDR1 MDHEN and CDR2 SYDVKM. CDR3 region: CASSSGTLLAKNIQYF. As DNA, the CDR3 is TGTGCCAGCAGTTCGGGGACATTACTAGCCAAAAACATTCAGTACTTC.

The V and J genes are TRBV29-1 and TRBJ2-5; 11 nucleotides line up with TRBD1. Germline values: CDR1 SQVTM, CDR2 ANQGSEA. The CDR3 is 13 residues long. With V trimmed by 5 bases and J by 7 bases, 6 bases remained unmatched. The chain's CDR3 is CSVRDRGTGTQYF. The CDR3 bases are TGCAGCGTTCGGGACAGGGGGACGGGGACCCAGTACTTC.

The chain combines TRBV5-5 with TRBJ2-7; TRBD1 matches at 11 bases. Losses at the gene ends were 3 bases for V and 5 bases for J; bases not matched to a gene: 4. This CDR3 is 14 amino acids long. Germline CDR1 SGHKS, CDR2 YYEKEE (reference sequence). The CDR3 bases are TGTGCCAGCAGCTGGACAGGGGGCGGGCACGAGCAGTACTTC. Translating gives CASSWTGGGHEQYF. The entire variable domain, with the rest obtained from reference TRBV5-5 and TRBJ2-7, is as follows: DAGVTQSPTHLIKTRGQQVTLRCSPISGHKSVSWYQQVLGQGPQFIFQYYEKEERGRGNFPDRFSARQFPNYSSELNVNALLLGDSALYLCASSWTGGGHEQYFGPGTRLTVT.

This clonotype was seen more than once but under ten times. This chain connects TRBV9 to TRBJ2-5; D is ambiguous. Germline loops: CDR1 SGDLS, CDR2 YYNGEE. CDR3 length: 13 amino acids. V lost 2 bases and J 7 bases, leaving 12 bases between the germline ends. The CDR3 DNA follows: TGTGCCAGCAGCGTCAGACCCTCAGGGACCCAGTACTTC. Protein: CASSVRPSGTQYF.

This clonotype was seen only a few times. V gene TRBV5-1 combines with J gene TRBJ2-3, with D tentatively TRBD2 (5 bases). The CDR3 has 15 residues. Trimming cost V 1 base and J 3 bases, with 12 bases left between them. Germline V gene lookup returns CDR1 SGHRS and CDR2 YFSETQ. CDR3 sequence: CASSLQPRGTDTQYF. The DNA for the CDR3 is TGCGCCAGCAGCTTGCAACCTCGGGGAACAGATACGCAGTATTTT.

This clonotype was picked up a small number of times. The chain is built from TRBV6-5 and TRBJ2-7; TRBD1 agrees at 9 bases. Germline V CDR1 and CDR2: MNHEY, SVGAGI. The V segment lost 6 bases and the J segment 6 bases; nucleotides outside the gene matches: 9. The CDR3 has 14 amino acids. Written as DNA, the CDR3 is TGTGCCAGCAGAAGGACAGGGGCGATTTTCGAGCAGTACGTC. Protein product: CASRRTGAIFEQYV.